Described below is a single TCR beta chain sequence and its context. This specimen belongs to a study of blood T cell repertoires in COVID-19. There are 15 residues in the CDR3. Trimming pared 1 base from V and 0 bases from J, leaving 9 bases between. Looked up from germline, CDR1 is LNHDA and CDR2 is SQIVND (reference sequence). Original processing notes: Amplification with reference gene primers provided the estimates of nucleated cell counts. Sequenced by immunoSEQ multiplex PCR; TCRdb stores in-frame clones only, minus some. V and J calls and clone size are as listed in that table; D and trimming were resolved from the DNA. The data contain 160,000 or so clones, approximately 88% of them seen just once; the ten biggest clones take up around 6.7%.

The TCR sequence derives from a woman aged 50 to 60 who had recovered from COVID-19. Sequenced material: PBMCs or T cells enriched from blood (not recorded which). The chain couples TRBV19 to TRBJ1-1; weak D call: TRBD1 (5 bases). CDR3 sequence reads: CASSIGQGLNTEAFF. The DNA for the CDR3 is TGTGCCAGTAGTATAGGGCAGGGATTGAACACTGAAGCTTTCTTT.